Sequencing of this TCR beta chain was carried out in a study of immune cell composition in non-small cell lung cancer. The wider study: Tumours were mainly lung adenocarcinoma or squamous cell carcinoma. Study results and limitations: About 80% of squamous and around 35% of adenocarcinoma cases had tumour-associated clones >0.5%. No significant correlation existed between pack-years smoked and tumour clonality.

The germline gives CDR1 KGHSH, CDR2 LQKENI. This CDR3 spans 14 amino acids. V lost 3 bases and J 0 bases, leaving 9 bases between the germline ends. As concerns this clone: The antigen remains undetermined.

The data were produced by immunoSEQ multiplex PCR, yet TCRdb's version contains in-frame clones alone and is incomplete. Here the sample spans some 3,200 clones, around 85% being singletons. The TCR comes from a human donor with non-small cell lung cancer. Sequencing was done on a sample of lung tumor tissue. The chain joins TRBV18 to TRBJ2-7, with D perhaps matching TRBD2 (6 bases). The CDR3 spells CASSPGLSSYEQYF. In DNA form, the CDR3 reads TGTGCCAGCTCACCGGGACTCAGCTCCTACGAGCAGTACTTC.